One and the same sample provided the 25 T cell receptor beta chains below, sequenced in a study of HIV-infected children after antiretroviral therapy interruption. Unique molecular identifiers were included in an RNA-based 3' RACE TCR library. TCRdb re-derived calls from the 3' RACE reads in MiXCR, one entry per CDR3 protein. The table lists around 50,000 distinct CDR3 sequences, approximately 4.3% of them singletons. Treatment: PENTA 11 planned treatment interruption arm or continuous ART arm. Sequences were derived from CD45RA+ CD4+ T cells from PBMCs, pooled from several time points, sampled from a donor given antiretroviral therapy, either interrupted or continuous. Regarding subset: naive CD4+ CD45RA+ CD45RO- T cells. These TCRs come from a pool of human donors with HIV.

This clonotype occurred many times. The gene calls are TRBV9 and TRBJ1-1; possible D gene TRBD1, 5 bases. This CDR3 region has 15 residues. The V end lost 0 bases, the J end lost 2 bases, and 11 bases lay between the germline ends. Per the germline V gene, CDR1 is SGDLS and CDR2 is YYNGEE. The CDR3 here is CASSVVGGANTEAFF. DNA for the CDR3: TGTGCCAGCAGCGTAGTAGGTGGGGCCAACACTGAAGCTTTCTTT.

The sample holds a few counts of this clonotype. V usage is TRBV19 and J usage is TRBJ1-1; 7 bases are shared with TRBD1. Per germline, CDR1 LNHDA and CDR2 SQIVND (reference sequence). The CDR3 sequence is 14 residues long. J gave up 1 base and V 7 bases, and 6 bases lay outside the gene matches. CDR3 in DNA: TGTGCCAGTAAGACAGGGTGGGGGAACACTGAAGCTTTCTTT. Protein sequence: CASKTGWGNTEAFF.

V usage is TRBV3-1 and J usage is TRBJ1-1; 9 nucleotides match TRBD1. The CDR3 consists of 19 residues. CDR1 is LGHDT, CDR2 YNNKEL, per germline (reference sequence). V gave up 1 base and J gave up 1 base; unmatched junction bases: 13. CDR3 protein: CASSQGGAWNRGRNTEAFF. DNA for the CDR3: TGTGCCAGCAGCCAAGGTGGGGCCTGGAACAGGGGGCGGAACACTGAAGCTTTCTTT. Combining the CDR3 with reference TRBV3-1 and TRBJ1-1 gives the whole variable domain DTAVSQTPKYLVTQMGNDKSIKCEQNLGHDTMYWYKQDSKKFLKIMFSYNNKELIINETVPNRFSPKSPDKAHLNLHINSLELGDSAVYFCASSQGGAWNRGRNTEAFFGQGTRLTVV.

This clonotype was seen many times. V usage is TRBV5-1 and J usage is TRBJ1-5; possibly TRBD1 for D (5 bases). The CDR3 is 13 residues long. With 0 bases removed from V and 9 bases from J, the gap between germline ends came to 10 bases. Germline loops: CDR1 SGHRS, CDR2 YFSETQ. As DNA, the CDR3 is TGCGCCAGCAGCTTGGATGGGGACGGGCCCCAGCATTTT. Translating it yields CASSLDGDGPQHF.

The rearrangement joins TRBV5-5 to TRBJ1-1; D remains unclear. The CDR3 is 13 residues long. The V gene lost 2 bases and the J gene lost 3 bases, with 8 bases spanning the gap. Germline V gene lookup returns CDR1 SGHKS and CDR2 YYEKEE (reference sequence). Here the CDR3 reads CASSFTWDTEAFF. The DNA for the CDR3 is TGTGCCAGCAGCTTCACTTGGGACACTGAAGCTTTCTTT.

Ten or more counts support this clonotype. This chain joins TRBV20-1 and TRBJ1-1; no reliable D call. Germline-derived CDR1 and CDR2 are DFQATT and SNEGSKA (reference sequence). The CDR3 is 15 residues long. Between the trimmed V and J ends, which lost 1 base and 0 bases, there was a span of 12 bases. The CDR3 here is CSARVLQPMNTEAFF. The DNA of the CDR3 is TGCAGTGCTAGAGTCCTGCAACCCATGAACACTGAAGCTTTCTTT.

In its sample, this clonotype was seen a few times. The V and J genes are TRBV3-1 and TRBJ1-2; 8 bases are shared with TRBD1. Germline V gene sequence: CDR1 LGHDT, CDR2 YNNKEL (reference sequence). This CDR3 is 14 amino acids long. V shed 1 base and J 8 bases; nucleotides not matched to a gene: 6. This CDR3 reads CASSQGTGLGGYTF. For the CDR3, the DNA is TGTGCCAGCAGCCAAGGGACAGGGTTAGGAGGCTACACCTTC.

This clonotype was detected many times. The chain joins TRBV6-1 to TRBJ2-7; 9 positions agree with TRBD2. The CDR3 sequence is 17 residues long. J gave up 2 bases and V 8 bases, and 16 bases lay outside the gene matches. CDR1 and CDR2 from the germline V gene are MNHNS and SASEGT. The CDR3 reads CASSREKRGVLTYEQYF. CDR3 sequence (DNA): TGTGCCAGCTCTCGTGAGAAGCGGGGGGTCCTCACCTACGAGCAGTACTTC.

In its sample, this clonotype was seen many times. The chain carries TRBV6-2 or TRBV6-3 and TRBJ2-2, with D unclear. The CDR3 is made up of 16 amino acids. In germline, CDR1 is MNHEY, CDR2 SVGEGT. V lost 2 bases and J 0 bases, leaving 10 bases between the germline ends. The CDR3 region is CASSYRPVANTGELFF. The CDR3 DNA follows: TGTGCCAGCAGTTACCGCCCGGTCGCGAACACCGGGGAGCTGTTTTTT.

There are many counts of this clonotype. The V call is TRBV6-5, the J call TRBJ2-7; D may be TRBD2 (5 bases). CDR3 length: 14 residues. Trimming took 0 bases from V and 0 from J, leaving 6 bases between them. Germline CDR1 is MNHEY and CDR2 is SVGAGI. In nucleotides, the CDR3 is TGTGCCAGCAGTTACTCGAGGGTCTCCTACGAGCAGTACTTC. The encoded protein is CASSYSRVSYEQYF.

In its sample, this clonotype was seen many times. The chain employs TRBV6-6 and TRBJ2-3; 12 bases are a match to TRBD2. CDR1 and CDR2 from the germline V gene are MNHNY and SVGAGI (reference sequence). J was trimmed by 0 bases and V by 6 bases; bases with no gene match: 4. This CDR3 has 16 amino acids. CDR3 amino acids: CASSSLAGGSTDTQYF. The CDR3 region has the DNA TGTGCCAGCAGCTCACTAGCGGGGGGCAGCACAGATACGCAGTATTTT.

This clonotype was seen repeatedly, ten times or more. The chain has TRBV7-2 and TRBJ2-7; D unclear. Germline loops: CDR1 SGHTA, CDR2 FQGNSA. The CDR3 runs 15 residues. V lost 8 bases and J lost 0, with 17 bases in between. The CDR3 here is CASGYRSNPSYEQYF. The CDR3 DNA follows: TGTGCCAGCGGATATCGATCCAACCCCTCCTACGAGCAGTACTTC.

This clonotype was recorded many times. The CDR3 spells CSPARSYNEQFF. The CDR3 DNA reads as TGCAGTCCGGCTAGAAGTTACAATGAGCAGTTCTTC. The gene calls are TRBV20-1 and TRBJ2-1; D not resolved. This CDR3 has 12 amino acids. V was clipped by 8 bases and J by 4 bases, with 12 bases between them. Germline values: CDR1 DFQATT, CDR2 SNEGSKA (reference sequence).

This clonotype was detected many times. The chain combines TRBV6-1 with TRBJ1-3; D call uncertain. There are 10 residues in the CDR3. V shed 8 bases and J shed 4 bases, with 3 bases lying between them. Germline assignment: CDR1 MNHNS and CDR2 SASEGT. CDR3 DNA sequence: TGTGCCAGCTGGGGAAACACCATATATTTT. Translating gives CASWGNTIYF.

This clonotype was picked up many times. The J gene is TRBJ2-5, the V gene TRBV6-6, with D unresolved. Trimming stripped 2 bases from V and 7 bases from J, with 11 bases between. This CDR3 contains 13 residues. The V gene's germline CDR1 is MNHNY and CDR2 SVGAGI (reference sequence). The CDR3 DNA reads TGTGCCAGCAGTTACGCCAGTATCCTGACCCAGTACTTC. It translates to CASSYASILTQYF.

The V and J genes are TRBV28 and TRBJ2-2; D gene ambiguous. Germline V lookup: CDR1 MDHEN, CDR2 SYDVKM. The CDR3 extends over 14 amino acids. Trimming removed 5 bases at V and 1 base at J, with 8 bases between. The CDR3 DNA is TGTGCCAGCAGTCGGAAGGAGAACACCGGGGAGCTGTTTTTT. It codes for CASSRKENTGELFF. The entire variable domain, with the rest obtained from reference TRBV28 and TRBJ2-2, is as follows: DVKVTQSSRYLVKRTGEKVFLECVQDMDHENMFWYRQDPGLGLRLIYFSYDVKMKEKGDIPEGYSVSREKKERFSLILESASTNQTSMYLCASSRKENTGELFFGEGSRLTVL.

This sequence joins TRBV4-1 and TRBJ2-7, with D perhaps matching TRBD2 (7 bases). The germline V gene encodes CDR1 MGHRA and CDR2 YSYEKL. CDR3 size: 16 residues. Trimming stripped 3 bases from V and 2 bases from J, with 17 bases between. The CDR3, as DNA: TGCGCCAGCAGCCAGAGGGGGGGGCCCCTAGCCTACGAGCAGTACTTC. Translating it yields CASSQRGGPLAYEQYF.

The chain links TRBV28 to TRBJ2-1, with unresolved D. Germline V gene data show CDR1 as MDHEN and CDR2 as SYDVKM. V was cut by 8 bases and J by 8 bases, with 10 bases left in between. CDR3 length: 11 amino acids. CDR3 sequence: CASGPRDEQFF. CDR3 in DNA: TGTGCCAGCGGACCCCGAGATGAGCAGTTCTTC.

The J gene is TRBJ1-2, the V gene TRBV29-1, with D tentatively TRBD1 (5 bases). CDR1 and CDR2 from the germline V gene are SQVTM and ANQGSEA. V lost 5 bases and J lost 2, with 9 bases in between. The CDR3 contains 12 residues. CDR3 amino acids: CSVWGSNYGYTF. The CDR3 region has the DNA TGCAGCGTTTGGGGCAGCAACTATGGCTACACCTTC.

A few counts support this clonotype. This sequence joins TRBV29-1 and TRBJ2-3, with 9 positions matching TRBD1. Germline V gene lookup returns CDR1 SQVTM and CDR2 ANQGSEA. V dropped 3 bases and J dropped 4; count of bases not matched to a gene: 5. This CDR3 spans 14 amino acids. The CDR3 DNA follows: TGCAGCGTTGAGACAGGACAGGGGCCAGATACGCAGTATTTT. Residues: CSVETGQGPDTQYF.

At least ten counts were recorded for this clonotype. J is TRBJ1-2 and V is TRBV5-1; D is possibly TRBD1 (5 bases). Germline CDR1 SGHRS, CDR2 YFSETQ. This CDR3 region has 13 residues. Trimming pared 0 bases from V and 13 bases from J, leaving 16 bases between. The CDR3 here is CASSLDRSIPSTF. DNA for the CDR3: TGCGCCAGCAGCTTGGACAGGTCTATTCCCTCCACCTTC.

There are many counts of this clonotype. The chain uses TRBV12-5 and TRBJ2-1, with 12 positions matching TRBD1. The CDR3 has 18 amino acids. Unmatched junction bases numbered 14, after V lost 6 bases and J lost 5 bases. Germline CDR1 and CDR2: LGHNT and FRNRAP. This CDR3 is CASGAGTGGLLHNNEQFF. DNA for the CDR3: TGTGCTAGTGGAGCCGGGACAGGGGGCTTACTCCACAACAATGAGCAGTTCTTC.

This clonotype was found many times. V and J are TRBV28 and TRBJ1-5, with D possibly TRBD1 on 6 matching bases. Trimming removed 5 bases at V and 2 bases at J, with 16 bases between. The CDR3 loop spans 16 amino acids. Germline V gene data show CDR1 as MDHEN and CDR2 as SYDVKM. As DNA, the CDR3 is TGTGCCAGCAGTGTGGCGGACAGCCTACGCAATCAGCCCCAGCATTTT. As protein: CASSVADSLRNQPQHF.

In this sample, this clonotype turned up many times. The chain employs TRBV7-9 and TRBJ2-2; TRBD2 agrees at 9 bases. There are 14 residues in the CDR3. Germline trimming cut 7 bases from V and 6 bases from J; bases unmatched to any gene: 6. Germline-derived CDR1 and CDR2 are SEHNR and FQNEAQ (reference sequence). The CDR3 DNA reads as TGTGCCAGCATCACTAGCGGGCAGGCCGGGGAGCTGTTTTTT. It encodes CASITSGQAGELFF.

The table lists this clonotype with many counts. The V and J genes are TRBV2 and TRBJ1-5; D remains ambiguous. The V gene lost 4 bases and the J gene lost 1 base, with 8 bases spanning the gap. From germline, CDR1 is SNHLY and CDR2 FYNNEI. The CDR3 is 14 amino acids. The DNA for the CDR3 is TGTGCCAGCAGTGCAGAGGCGAGCAATCAGCCCCAGCATTTT. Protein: CASSAEASNQPQHF.